This TCR beta chain was observed in a study of tumor-infiltrating lymphocytes in localized non-small cell lung cancer. Only in-frame clones appear in the TCRdb table, and some are missing; sequencing was by immunoSEQ multiplex PCR. Of approximately 14,000 clones in the sample, roughly 81% were seen once. There are 14 residues in the CDR3. Germline CDR1 and CDR2: SGHNT and YENEEA. With 5 bases clipped from V and 3 bases from J, the junction kept 7 bases outside the gene matches. This sequence was found in a human donor with non-small cell lung cancer. The sample was lung tumor tissue. The J gene is TRBJ2-7, the V gene TRBV11-3; 7 bases match TRBD1. The CDR3 DNA reads TGTGCCAGCAGCCTCAGACAGGGTCACTACGAGCAGTACTTC. This encodes CASSLRQGHYEQYF.